This T cell receptor beta chain came from a study of regulatory T cells in long-lasting Graves disease. Findings and limits, study-wide: When disease was persistent, TRBV28, TRBJ1-2 and TRBJ2-5 were the favored segments.

Described time point: newly diagnosed GD, antithyroid drugs for less than 3 months. TCR sequences were obtained from RNA taken from PBMCs. Comment on this clonotype: The antigen remains unidentified. The junction departs from germline at one end; a sequencing error may be responsible.

The CDR3 consists of 13 residues. CDR1 and CDR2 from the germline V gene are SEHNR and FQNEAQ (reference sequence). In building TCR beta libraries, iRepertoire HTBI primers were used together with Arm-PCR of CDR3 regions. TCRdb used MiXCR to reprocess the multiplex PCR reads, holding one entry per CDR3 protein. The repertoire holds about 240,000 distinct CDR3 sequences, around 20% seen once, with approximately 13% in the top ten. The J gene is TRBJ2-2, the V gene TRBV7-9; possibly TRBD1 or TRBD2 for D (5 bases each). This receptor was identified in a female donor with Graves disease. Source: peripheral blood mononuclear cells (PBMCs), taken at new diagnosis, from a patient treated with antithyroid drugs. The CDR3 loop reads CAGSSLGESELFF. The CDR3 DNA reads TGTGCCGGCAGCTCCTTAGGGGAGTCGGAGCTGTTTTTT.